This TCR beta chain was recorded in a study of monozygotic twins with inflammatory bowel disease (dated by TCRdb to between 2017 and 2020). Turning to the overall study: The complete study included some 28 monozygotic twin pairs: 19 IBD-discordant Danish pairs and nine German pairs, of which four were IBD-concordant and five were IBD-discordant. Each individual had, on average, about 151 000 unique TCRalpha sequences and 181 000 unique TCRbeta sequences available for analysis. The search for disease-associated traits relied mainly on comparing, within discordant pairs, IBD patients with their genetically identical healthy co-twins. Paper-wide results and their limitations: The results gave no support for a single strong signal or clonotype linked to IBD. No difference in repertoire similarity was observed between concordant and discordant twins, possibly owing to limited statistical power. Fewer clonotypes were shared with other individuals by IBD patients than by healthy twins, most markedly in patients showing signs of disease activity. TCRbeta repertoire diversity, by inverse Simpson index, was decreased in IBD patients compared with their healthy co-twins. Differing immunosuppressive treatments among patients may have added background noise and inter-individual variability to the repertoires. Distinction between different T cell subtypes could not be achieved in the analysis.

From each donor, an approximately 2.7 ml peripheral blood sample was collected into PAXgene tubes and kept at -80 degrees C. Without T cell sorting, total RNA was isolated from whole blood using the PAXgene blood miRNA kit on an automated QIAcube. Peripheral blood from monozygotic twin pairs who were concordant or discordant for inflammatory bowel disease underwent deep TCRalpha and TCRbeta repertoire profiling using unique molecular barcoding. Smoking habits were recorded for all twin pairs, and individuals were classified as current, former or never smokers. A word on this clonotype: It lacks a known antigen.

Preparation of the library involved 5' RACE. Preparation of each TCR library used about 3,200 ng of total RNA. For each sample, cDNA synthesis was carried out in eight separate reactions using SMARTScribe reverse transcriptase. During cDNA synthesis, unique molecular identifiers containing a 6-nucleotide sample barcode were introduced by template switching. Amplification of TCRalpha and TCRbeta cDNA involved two nested PCRs of about 15 and 9 cycles, and each PCR was followed by bead purification. Before amplification, the cDNA was treated with uracil DNA-glycosylase and purified using the QIAquick PCR purification kit. The second PCR was the step at which Illumina TruSeq-compatible adapters and sample-specific barcodes were added. TapeStation and Qubit were used to check library quality and concentration, and 4.5 to 5 ng of each library was pooled. The pooled libraries were sequenced with 2 x 100 bp reads and custom sequencing primers on an Illumina HiSeq2500 single-index Rapid Run. As for how the authors treated the data: UMI-based consensus assembly with MiGEC version 1.2.6 was used to correct PCR and sequencing errors. MiXCR version 2.1.1 was used to carry out V(D)J alignment, clonotype assembly and CDR3 extraction. To normalise gene usage, clonotype sharing and MAIT/NKT TCR abundance, the top 1000, 10 000 and 20 000 clonotypes in each sample were analysed. After downsampling to 27 000 UMIs, diversity was calculated as the inverse Simpson index using the vegan R package. Statistical testing used paired Mann-Whitney U tests on the discordant twin pairs and applied Benjamini-Hochberg correction for multiple testing. The reads underwent TCRdb reprocessing, giving one record for each CDR3 protein sequence and no DNA. The V and J calls were not made by the authors but by TCRdb's processing. The table for this sample records over 350,000 distinct CDR3 sequences. The ten top clones hold 2.6% of the sample.

There are 15 amino acids in the CDR3, from cysteine to phenylalanine inclusive. No DNA was logged. Reading the germline V gene (reference sequence) gives CDR1 DFQATT and CDR2 SNEGSKA. This TCR came from a human donor with ulcerative colitis or Crohn's disease, or a healthy co-twin of an affected twin (not recorded which). The specimen sequenced was blood. The chain links TRBV20-1 with TRBJ2-5; TCRdb picks TRBD1, but there is no DNA to check that call. The CDR3 here reads CSATETGGGKETQYF.